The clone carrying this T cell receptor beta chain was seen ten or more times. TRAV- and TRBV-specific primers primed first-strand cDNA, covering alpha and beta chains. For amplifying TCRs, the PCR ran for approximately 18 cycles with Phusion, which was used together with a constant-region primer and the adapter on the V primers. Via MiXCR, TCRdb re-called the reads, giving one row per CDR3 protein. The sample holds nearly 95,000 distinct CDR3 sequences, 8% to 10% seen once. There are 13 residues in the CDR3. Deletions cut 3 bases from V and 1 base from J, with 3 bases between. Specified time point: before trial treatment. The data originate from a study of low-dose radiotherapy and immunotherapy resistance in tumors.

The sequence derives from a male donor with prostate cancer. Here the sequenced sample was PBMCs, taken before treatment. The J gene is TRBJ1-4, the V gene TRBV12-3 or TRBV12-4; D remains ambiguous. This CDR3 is CASSFRTNEKLFF. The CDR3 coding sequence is TGTGCCAGCAGTTTTAGAACTAATGAAAAACTGTTTTTT.